This is a list of T cell receptor beta chains from one sample in a study of blood T cell repertoires in COVID-19. Profiled with immunoSEQ multiplex PCR; TCRdb holds only in-frame clones, not every one. The sample carries 160,000 or so clones, roughly four fifths recorded once. Specimen: peripheral blood. All receptors come from a human donor in a cohort sampled during active COVID-19. Both conserved end residues are part of each CDR3. The D gene is left open where the match is weak. Clone sizes are given selectively: once, few, many, or a class where the clone is expanded.

>TRBJ2-7|NA|NA|TRBV9
TGTGCCAGCAGCCCCTATCAGGGTTACGAGCAGTACTTC
CASSPYQGYEQYF
>TRBJ1-1|TRBD1|NA|TRBV6-5
TGTGCCAGCATCAGGACAGGGTGGAGAACTGAAGCTTTCTTT
CASIRTGWRTEAFF
>TRBJ2-5|TRBD2|NA|TRBV10-2
TGCGCCAGTGAGAAGCATGGCGGGAGGCTGCAAGAGACCCAGTACTTC
CASEKHGGRLQETQYF
>TRBJ2-1|TRBD1|NA|TRBV12-3/TRBV12-4
TGTGCCAGCAGCCCACTAAAGACAGGGACGCAGTTCTTC
CASSPLKTGTQFF
>TRBJ2-1|TRBD2|few|TRBV9
TGTGCCAGCAGCAGCGGGGGAACTGAGCAGTTCTTC
CASSSGGTEQFF
>TRBJ2-7|NA|NA|TRBV19
TGTGCCAGTAGTATCCGTGGGGGCGCCGGCTCCTACGAGCAGTACTTC
CASSIRGGAGSYEQYF
>TRBJ2-7|NA|NA|TRBV9
TGTGCCAGCAGCGAGGGGGGGGTAGCAGCACCATACGAGCAGTACTTC
CASSEGGVAAPYEQYF
>TRBJ2-7|NA|NA|TRBV15
TGTGCCACCAGCAGGAGCTCCTACGAGCAGTACTTC
CATSRSSYEQYF
>TRBJ2-7|TRBD2|NA|TRBV6-2/TRBV6-3
TGTGCCAGCAGTTACCAGCGGGGGGCCTACGAGCAGTACTTC
CASSYQRGAYEQYF
>TRBJ2-3|NA|NA|TRBV3-1/TRBV3-2
TGTGCCAGCAGCCCCCGCAGCGGCACAGATACGCAGTATTTT
CASSPRSGTDTQYF
>TRBJ2-1|TRBD2|NA|TRBV15
TGTGCCACCAGGCCGAAACATAGCGGGGGACACAATGAGCAGTTCTTC
CATRPKHSGGHNEQFF
>TRBJ2-7|NA|NA|TRBV7-9
TGTGCCAGCAGCTTAGGAGGAAGTAGCTCCTACGAGCAGTACTTC
CASSLGGSSSYEQYF
>TRBJ1-6|NA|NA|TRBV15
TGTGCCACCAGCAGAAAGGGGGAGTCGCCCCTCCACTTT
CATSRKGESPLHF
>TRBJ2-5|NA|once|TRBV11-3
TGTGCCAGCAGCTCAGGACAAACTCCCCAAGAGACCCAGTACTTC
CASSSGQTPQETQYF
>TRBJ1-3|NA|NA|TRBV6-5
TGTGCCAGCAGACCTGGGGGCGGGGGAAACACCATATATTTT
CASRPGGGGNTIYF
>TRBJ1-5|NA|NA|TRBV5-1
TGCGCCAGCAGCTTGGACGCACGAGATCAGCCCCAGCATTTT
CASSLDARDQPQHF
>TRBJ2-7|TRBD2|NA|TRBV27
TGTGCCAGCAGTTTATCTTTTAGCGGGAGTTACGAGCAGTACTTC
CASSLSFSGSYEQYF
>TRBJ2-5|TRBD2|NA|TRBV7-2
TGTGCCAGCAGCCCCTGGACTAGCGGGCTCGGGGACTTC
CASSPWTSGLGDF
>TRBJ1-5|NA|NA|TRBV4-1
TGCGCCAGCAGCCAAAGGGGGCAGCCCCAGCATTTT
CASSQRGQPQHF
>TRBJ2-3|TRBD2|NA|TRBV4-2
TGTGCCAGCAGCCAAACTAGCGGGGGGACCACAGATACGCAGTATTTT
CASSQTSGGTTDTQYF
>TRBJ1-2|TRBD1|NA|TRBV7-9
TGTGCCAGCAGCTTATCAACTGAACAGGGGGCGCGGGGCTACACCTTC
CASSLSTEQGARGYTF
>TRBJ2-7|NA|NA|TRBV19
TGTGCCACCGCGTCGGACGAGCAGTACTTC
CATASDEQYF
>TRBJ2-3|TRBD1|NA|TRBV2
TGTGCCAGCAGTAGGACAGGGGGCAACACAGATACGCAGTATTTT
CASSRTGGNTDTQYF
>TRBJ1-1|TRBD1|NA|TRBV11-2
TGTGCCAGCAGCTATGATGGACAGGGGGCTTTCTTT
CASSYDGQGAFF
>TRBJ2-7|NA|NA|TRBV5-5
TGTGCCAGCAGCCTACTATTTGGATCTTCCTACGAGCAGTACTTC
CASSLLFGSSYEQYF
>TRBJ1-1|TRBD1|NA|TRBV7-8
TGTGCCAGCAGCCCGCGGACAGGGGGGAACACTGAAGCTTTCTTT
CASSPRTGGNTEAFF
>TRBJ2-2|TRBD2|NA|TRBV7-2
TGTGCCAGCAGCCCCACTAGCGGGACTGGCGGGGAGCTGTTTTTT
CASSPTSGTGGELFF
>TRBJ1-2|NA|NA|TRBV4-1
TGCGCCAGCAGCCTAGAGGACAGATCATTTAACGGCTACACCTTC
CASSLEDRSFNGYTF
>TRBJ2-1|NA|NA|TRBV11-3
TGTGCCAGCAGCTTAGTTCCAAACGGGGAGCAGTTCTTC
CASSLVPNGEQFF
>TRBJ2-1|NA|NA|TRBV6-6
TGTGCCAGCAGTCTACCTCGGACAGGGGTAAGGACTAGCTATAATGAGCAGTTCTTC
CASSLPRTGVRTSYNEQFF
>TRBJ2-3|TRBD1|NA|TRBV6-5
TGTGCCACTAACGACAGGGGCCACGGCACAGATACGCAGTATTTT
CATNDRGHGTDTQYF
>TRBJ2-3|TRBD2|NA|TRBV11-2
TGTGCCAGCAGCTTAATCCTAGCGGGCCAACTGGAGGATACGCAGTATTTT
CASSLILAGQLEDTQYF
>TRBJ1-5|NA|NA|TRBV11-2
TGTGCCAGCAGCTTAGGAGGTTACGGTCAGCCCCAGCATTTT
CASSLGGYGQPQHF
>TRBJ1-1|NA|NA|TRBV6-2/TRBV6-3
TGTGCCAGCAGCCCCAGACAGCGCCGCATGAACACTGAAGCTTTCTTT
CASSPRQRRMNTEAFF
>TRBJ2-7|TRBD2|NA|TRBV19
TGTGCCAGTAGTATCTCTAGCGGGAGGGCCCTCTCCTACGAGCAGTACTTC
CASSISSGRALSYEQYF
>TRBJ2-5|NA|once|TRBV5-4
TGTGCCAGCAGCTTGTACGGCGGGGAACTCCAAGAGACCCAGTACTTC
CASSLYGGELQETQYF
>TRBJ2-3|TRBD2|NA|TRBV7-2
TGTGCCAGCAGCTTAGGGCTAGCGGGGGGGCCCGGAGATACGCAGTATTTT
CASSLGLAGGPGDTQYF
>TRBJ1-1|TRBD1|NA|TRBV29-1
TGCAGCGCGACGACAGGGAGGGCTTTCTTT
CSATTGRAFF
>TRBJ2-7|TRBD2|NA|TRBV6-5
TGTGCCAGCAGTTACTCGAGGGTAGCGGGAGTCGAGCAGTACTTC
CASSYSRVAGVEQYF
>TRBJ1-4|NA|NA|TRBV4-2
TGTGCCAGCAGCCAAGATTTAAACAGGGCTAATCAAAAACTGTTTTTT
CASSQDLNRANQKLFF
>TRBJ2-1|NA|NA|TRBV18
TGTGCCAGCTCACCTATTAGCGGCAATGAGCAGTTCTTC
CASSPISGNEQFF
>TRBJ2-7|TRBD1|NA|TRBV4-1
TGCGCCAGCAGCCAAGGCGGAGGACAGGTCAGCTCCTACGAGCAGTACTTC
CASSQGGGQVSSYEQYF
>TRBJ2-7|NA|NA|TRBV12-3/TRBV12-4
TGTGCCAGCAGGCGGGACTGGGGGGACGAGCAGTACTTC
CASRRDWGDEQYF
>TRBJ2-5|NA|NA|TRBV11-1
TGTGCCAGCAGCTTAGAGGGGGAACCCTGGGAGACCCAGTACTTC
CASSLEGEPWETQYF
>TRBJ1-2|NA|NA|TRBV5-4
TGTGCCAGCAGCTTGCTGGACACTCCCTATGGCTACACCTTC
CASSLLDTPYGYTF
>TRBJ1-4|NA|NA|TRBV4-3
TGCGCCAGCAGCCAAGATCAAGGAGGAGCAACTAATGAAAAACTGTTTTTT
CASSQDQGGATNEKLFF
>TRBJ2-7|TRBD1|NA|TRBV5-1
TGCGCCAGCGGGGGGACAGGCACCTACGAGCAGTACTTC
CASGGTGTYEQYF
>TRBJ2-7|TRBD1|NA|TRBV7-9
TGTGCCAGCAGCTTAGCGGCGGGACAGGGAGGCTACGAGCAGTACTTC
CASSLAAGQGGYEQYF
>TRBJ1-2|NA|NA|TRBV6-5
TGTGCCAGCCGAATCACCGGGACACCTATCTATGGCTACACCTTC
CASRITGTPIYGYTF
>TRBJ2-7|TRBD1|NA|TRBV10-3
TGTGCCATCAGCAGTACAGGGGTCTCCTACGAGCAGTACTTC
CAISSTGVSYEQYF
>TRBJ2-1|NA|NA|TRBV4-2
TGTGCCAGCAGCCAAGGGGTCGACGGGGTCAATGAGCAGTTCTTC
CASSQGVDGVNEQFF
>TRBJ1-6|NA|few|TRBV5-1
TGCGCCAGCAGCTATAGCGAATCCTATAATTCACCCCTCCACTTT
CASSYSESYNSPLHF
>TRBJ2-7|TRBD2|NA|TRBV6-5
TGTGCCAGCAGTTCCGAGACTAGCGGGAGGTACGAGCAGTACTTC
CASSSETSGRYEQYF
>TRBJ1-4|NA|NA|TRBV9
TGTGCCAGCAGCTGGGGGCAGGCAACTAATGAAAAACTGTTTTTT
CASSWGQATNEKLFF